These 22 T cell receptor beta chains share one sample of origin, sequenced in a study of blood T cell repertoires in COVID-19. The method was immunoSEQ multiplex PCR; TCRdb's version includes in-frame clones alone and lacks a portion of them. The sample includes 300,000 to 350,000 clones, roughly 87% of them seen just once. The sequenced material came from PBMCs or T cells enriched from blood (not recorded which). The receptors stem from a woman in her thirties who had recovered from COVID-19.

This clone was found a few times. The chain couples TRBV4-1 to TRBJ2-1; D unclear. The CDR3 length is 14 residues. CDR1 and CDR2 (germline): MGHRA, YSYEKL. Trimming left V 0 bases short and J 6 bases short, with 9 bases between. CDR3 sequence reads: CASSQESTINEQFF. In DNA form, the CDR3 reads TGCGCCAGCAGCCAAGAGAGCACTATCAATGAGCAGTTCTTC.

The CDR3 is CASSPLGVSNQPQHF. CDR3 coding DNA: TGCGCCAGCAGCCCCCTCGGGGTATCCAATCAGCCCCAGCATTTT. The V call is TRBV5-1, the J call TRBJ1-5; D gene ambiguous. Trimming removed 4 bases at V and 3 bases at J, with 14 bases between. The CDR3 contains 15 residues. Germline lookup yields CDR1 SGHRS and CDR2 YFSETQ. Drawing the rest from reference TRBV5-1 and TRBJ1-5, the complete variable domain is KAGVTQTPRYLIKTRGQQVTLSCSPISGHRSVSWYQQTPGQGLQFLFEYFSETQRNKGNFPGRFSGRQFSNSRSEMNVSTLELGDSALYLCASSPLGVSNQPQHFGDGTRLSIL.

This sequence joins TRBV6-5 and TRBJ1-2; 8 bases map to TRBD1. CDR1 and CDR2 (germline): MNHEY, SVGAGI. CDR3 length: 13 residues. The V segment lost 6 bases and the J segment 8 bases; nucleotides outside the gene matches: 8. CDR3 in amino acids: CASRPQGARGYTF. Written as DNA, the CDR3 is TGTGCCAGCAGACCTCAGGGGGCGCGCGGCTACACCTTC.

The genes are TRBV7-9 and TRBJ1-2, with D tentatively TRBD1 (6 bases). Trimming left V 5 bases short and J 6 bases short, with 16 bases between. CDR1 is SEHNR and CDR2 is FQNEAQ in the germline V gene (reference sequence). This CDR3 has 14 amino acids. CDR3 nucleotides: TGTGCCAGCAGCCTGAGACAGGCTCGGAATGGCTACACCTTC. It codes for CASSLRQARNGYTF.

This chain uses TRBV19 with TRBJ1-4, with TRBD1 as a possible D gene (5 bases). The CDR3 loop spans 17 amino acids. Germline V gives CDR1 LNHDA, CDR2 SQIVND (reference sequence). Trimming stripped 2 bases from V and 7 bases from J, with 20 bases between. The CDR3 coding sequence is TGTGCCAGTAGTATATCACCGTCCGGGGGTTGGGGTGAAAAACTGTTTTTT. Protein: CASSISPSGGWGEKLFF.

There are a few counts of this clone. The V gene is TRBV4-3, the J gene TRBJ2-1; 7 bases match TRBD1. The CDR3 is 14 residues long. Germline assignment: CDR1 LGHNA and CDR2 YSLEER. The V and J ends lost 2 bases and 7 bases, in that order; junction bases with no gene match: 5. CDR3 protein: CASSQQTGRNEQFF. The CDR3 DNA is TGCGCCAGCAGCCAACAGACAGGGCGGAATGAGCAGTTCTTC.

The chain carries TRBV18 and TRBJ1-2; 9 nucleotides line up with TRBD1. The CDR3 is 14 residues long. V dropped 3 bases and J dropped 6; count of bases not matched to a gene: 5. Germline V gives CDR1 KGHSH, CDR2 LQKENI. CDR3 DNA: TGTGCCAGCTCACCGAAAACAGGGGGCAATGGCTACACCTTC. Its translation: CASSPKTGGNGYTF.

The CDR3 sequence: CASSFDTPTSGGWAGELFF. The CDR3 DNA is TGTGCCAGCAGCTTTGACACCCCCACTAGCGGGGGCTGGGCCGGGGAGCTGTTTTTT. The rearrangement uses TRBV7-2 and TRBJ2-2; 11 positions agree with TRBD2. The CDR3 length is 19 residues. Germline CDR1 reads SGHTA; CDR2 reads FQGNSA. V gave up 3 bases and J gave up 6 bases; unmatched junction bases: 15. The variable domain in full, completed from reference TRBV7-2 and TRBJ2-2, reads GAGVSQSPSNKVTEKGKDVELRCDPISGHTALYWYRQSLGQGLEFLIYFQGNSAPDKSGLPSDRFSAERTGGSVSTLTIQRTQQEDSAVYLCASSFDTPTSGGWAGELFFGEGSRLTVL.

This chain connects TRBV18 to TRBJ1-3; D may be TRBD1 (6 bases). The CDR3 is made up of 17 amino acids. The V and J ends lost 3 bases and 4 bases respectively, with 19 bases between them. Germline CDR1 KGHSH, CDR2 LQKENI. Here the CDR3 reads CASSPPSRGAAGNTIYF. Written as DNA, the CDR3 is TGTGCCAGCTCACCCCCATCCCGGGGGGCGGCGGGAAACACCATATATTTT.

The CDR3: CASSLWSSSLGYGYTF. In DNA, the CDR3 is TGTGCCAGCAGTTTATGGTCATCAAGCCTTGGCTATGGCTACACCTTC. The chain joins TRBV28 to TRBJ1-2, with no clear D. The CDR3 has 16 residues. Trimming removed 0 bases from V and 4 bases from J, with 15 bases in between. Germline lookup yields CDR1 MDHEN and CDR2 SYDVKM.

The chain recombines TRBV7-2 with TRBJ2-3; 10 bases match TRBD2. The CDR3 contains 16 residues. After removal of 3 bases from V and 5 bases from J, the junction contained 8 bases not matched to a gene. The germline gives CDR1 SGHTA, CDR2 FQGNSA. CDR3 protein: CASSFYSGGIGDTQYF. Here the CDR3 DNA reads TGTGCCAGCAGCTTCTATAGCGGGGGGATTGGAGATACGCAGTATTTT.

The chain couples TRBV28 to TRBJ1-2; D call uncertain. V lost 6 bases to trimming and J lost 5 bases, with 10 bases between them. CDR3 length equals 12 residues. Germline lookup yields CDR1 MDHEN and CDR2 SYDVKM. In DNA form, the CDR3 reads TGTGCCAGCAGCCTGGTACAGTATGGCTACACCTTC. It translates to CASSLVQYGYTF.

The chain uses TRBV11-2 and TRBJ1-3, with TRBD1 as a possible D gene (6 bases). The CDR3 sequence is 15 residues long. Germline assignment: CDR1 SGHAT and CDR2 FQNNGV. Trimming removed 6 bases at V and 6 bases at J, with 18 bases between. In DNA, the CDR3 is TGTGCCAGCAGGTTCGCTGGGGGCGCGTTAAACACCATATATTTT. Its protein product is CASRFAGGALNTIYF.

The chain joins TRBV10-3 to TRBJ2-3; 7 bases are a match to TRBD2. Trimming removed 10 bases from V and 6 bases from J; junction bases left unmatched: 7. This CDR3 contains 12 residues. The V gene's germline CDR1 is ENHRY and CDR2 SYGVKD. The CDR3 nucleotides read TGTGCCACCGGGGGGATGCGGGATACGCAGTATTTT. Translating it yields CATGGMRDTQYF.

The chain has TRBV5-1 and TRBJ1-6; 9 bases match TRBD1. The CDR3 is 15 amino acids. Unmatched junction bases numbered 5, after V lost 0 bases and J lost 10 bases. CDR1 is SGHRS and CDR2 is YFSETQ in the germline V gene. The CDR3 DNA sequence: TGCGCCAGCAGCTTGGGGGGACAGGGCAGATCACCCCTCCACTTT. This sequence encodes CASSLGGQGRSPLHF.

CDR3 amino acids: CASSLDRRRTGELFF. The DNA of the CDR3 is TGTGCCAGCAGTTTGGACAGGAGGAGGACCGGGGAGCTGTTTTTT. The chain uses TRBV28 and TRBJ2-2, with TRBD1 matching over 7 bases. Germline values: CDR1 MDHEN, CDR2 SYDVKM. The CDR3 consists of 15 residues. J gave up 5 bases and V 3 bases, and 6 bases lay outside the gene matches.

Regarding this clone: The same CDR3 is also encoded by other DNA sequences in this sample. The chain uses TRBV6-5 and TRBJ1-3; TRBD1 matches at 7 bases. From germline, CDR1 is MNHEY and CDR2 SVGAGI. V shed 6 bases and J 2 bases; nucleotides not matched to a gene: 4. This CDR3 has 14 amino acids. CDR3 residues: CASRTGATGNTIYF. The CDR3 coding sequence is TGTGCCAGCAGAACAGGGGCTACTGGAAACACCATATATTTT.

The chain combines TRBV7-9 with TRBJ2-2, with D maybe TRBD1 (5 bases). The CDR3 covers 14 residues. V gave up 5 bases and J gave up 4 bases, with 11 bases separating them. Germline values: CDR1 SEHNR, CDR2 FQNEAQ (reference sequence). The CDR3 DNA sequence: TGTGCCAGCAGCGTAGGCCAGGGCACCGGGGAGCTGTTTTTT. Translation gives CASSVGQGTGELFF.

The chain employs TRBV5-4 and TRBJ2-1, with a possible D match to TRBD1 (6 bases). The V end was cut by 3 bases, the J end by 6 bases, with 22 bases between. This CDR3 contains 17 residues. Germline V gene data show CDR1 as SGHNT and CDR2 as YYREEE (reference sequence). This CDR3 reads CASSSLLGGPIVNEQFF. CDR3 bases: TGTGCCAGCAGCTCCCTCCTAGGGGGTCCCATAGTCAATGAGCAGTTCTTC.

The chain is built from TRBV6-5 and TRBJ1-1, with D possibly TRBD1 on 6 matching bases. V lost 6 bases and J 1 base, leaving 6 bases between the germline ends. The CDR3 covers 12 residues. Germline V gives CDR1 MNHEY, CDR2 SVGAGI. The CDR3 coding sequence is TGTGCCAGCAGACAGGGGAACACTGAAGCTTTCTTT. Amino acid sequence: CASRQGNTEAFF.

The V gene is TRBV30, the J gene TRBJ2-3; D call uncertain. V lost 2 bases to trimming and J lost 14 bases, with 14 bases between them. CDR3 length equals 11 residues. Germline loops: CDR1 GTSNPN, CDR2 SVGIG (reference sequence). In nucleotides, the CDR3 is TGTGCCTGGAGTAGTCCCCTGCATAGGTATTTT. Translating it yields CAWSSPLHRYF.

CDR3 DNA sequence: TGTGCCAGCAGCTATGGAGAGAGCTACGAGCAGTACTTC. Its protein product is CASSYGESYEQYF. J is TRBJ2-7 and V is TRBV5-6; D gene uncertain. The length of the CDR3 is 13 residues. Trimming removed 3 bases from V and 3 bases from J, with 10 bases in between. The V gene's germline CDR1 is SGHDT and CDR2 YYEEEE.